Listed below are T cell receptor beta chains from one sample, sequenced in a study of CD8+CD57+ T cells in acquired aplastic anemia. TCRdb recomputed calls from the reads with MiXCR, one row per CDR3 protein. The sample carries roughly 170,000 distinct CDR3 sequences, roughly 50% recorded once. Sequenced: sorted CD4+, CD8+, or CD8+CD57+ T cells (not recorded which) from PBMCs. These TCRs come from a human donor with aplastic anemia. Both conserved end residues are trimmed from each CDR3. D genes are given only for firm matches.

D gene,J gene,V gene,CDR3 protein
NA,TRBJ1-5,TRBV7-6,ASSLGSGQPQH
TRBD1,TRBJ1-4,TRBV29-1,SYQGGRGKKLF
TRBD1,TRBJ2-3,TRBV9,ASTGTGWSTDTQY
TRBD1,TRBJ1-3,TRBV18,ASSPTGGSGNTIY
NA,TRBJ1-5,TRBV19,ASSRGQSNQPQH
NA,TRBJ2-2,TRBV9,ASRAGMNTGELF
TRBD1,TRBJ1-3,TRBV25-1,APNHGQGLGNTIY
TRBD2,TRBJ2-1,TRBV11-1,ASSDRLATRYNEQF
NA,TRBJ1-1,TRBV10-3,AISRRDWDYTEAF
NA,TRBJ1-5,TRBV5-5,ASSLAARLSNQPQH
NA,TRBJ2-6,TRBV3-1,ASSQDAGGLVLT
NA,TRBJ1-2,TRBV12-3/TRBV12-4,ASSLDRKGGYT
NA,TRBJ2-3,TRBV9,ASSVGRAPDTQY
TRBD2,TRBJ2-1,TRBV20-1,SARVGAGGRNEQF
TRBD1,TRBJ2-1,TRBV20-1,SANDRGQYNEQF
TRBD1,TRBJ1-3,TRBV6-1,ASRQGNSGNTIY
NA,TRBJ1-5,TRBV19,ASSMPQH
NA,TRBJ2-1,TRBV7-2,ASSFRAGNEQF
TRBD2,TRBJ2-1,TRBV20-1,SARDSGGVNEQF
NA,TRBJ2-7,TRBV7-3,ASSMYEQY
NA,TRBJ1-1,TRBV29-1,SVHPELNTEAF
TRBD2,TRBJ2-7,TRBV20-1,SARDAVGGNYEQY
NA,TRBJ2-5,TRBV11-3,ASSLGGSQETQY
NA,TRBJ1-2,TRBV30,AWTQGFNYGYT
NA,TRBJ1-1,TRBV20-1,SARSGEGEAF
NA,TRBJ2-7,TRBV7-9,ASSFARSGYEQY
NA,TRBJ1-1,TRBV6-1,ASTTVTGQEAF
NA,TRBJ1-5,TRBV6-1,ASSGKGGSNQPQH
NA,TRBJ1-2,TRBV7-8,ASSPKRGHYGYT
TRBD1,TRBJ1-4,TRBV10-3,AIKGTATDEKLF
TRBD1,TRBJ2-3,TRBV20-1,SARDRILGTVRDTQY
NA,TRBJ1-1,TRBV7-2,ASSLVVEAF
NA,TRBJ1-3,TRBV25-1,ASSPRGSAGNTIY
NA,TRBJ2-5,TRBV7-9,ASSLVGDGQETQY
NA,TRBJ2-7,TRBV6-1,ASNIPGGYEQY
NA,TRBJ2-7,TRBV20-1,SVSQTYEQY
TRBD1,TRBJ1-1,TRBV5-1,ASSLGDRGMAF
NA,TRBJ1-2,TRBV7-2,ASSPPPASNYGYT
NA,TRBJ2-3,TRBV20-1,SARSHAWRGPTDTQY
NA,TRBJ2-2,TRBV6-1,ASSEVGGGAIGELF
TRBD2,TRBJ2-1,TRBV20-1,RGPLASHEQF